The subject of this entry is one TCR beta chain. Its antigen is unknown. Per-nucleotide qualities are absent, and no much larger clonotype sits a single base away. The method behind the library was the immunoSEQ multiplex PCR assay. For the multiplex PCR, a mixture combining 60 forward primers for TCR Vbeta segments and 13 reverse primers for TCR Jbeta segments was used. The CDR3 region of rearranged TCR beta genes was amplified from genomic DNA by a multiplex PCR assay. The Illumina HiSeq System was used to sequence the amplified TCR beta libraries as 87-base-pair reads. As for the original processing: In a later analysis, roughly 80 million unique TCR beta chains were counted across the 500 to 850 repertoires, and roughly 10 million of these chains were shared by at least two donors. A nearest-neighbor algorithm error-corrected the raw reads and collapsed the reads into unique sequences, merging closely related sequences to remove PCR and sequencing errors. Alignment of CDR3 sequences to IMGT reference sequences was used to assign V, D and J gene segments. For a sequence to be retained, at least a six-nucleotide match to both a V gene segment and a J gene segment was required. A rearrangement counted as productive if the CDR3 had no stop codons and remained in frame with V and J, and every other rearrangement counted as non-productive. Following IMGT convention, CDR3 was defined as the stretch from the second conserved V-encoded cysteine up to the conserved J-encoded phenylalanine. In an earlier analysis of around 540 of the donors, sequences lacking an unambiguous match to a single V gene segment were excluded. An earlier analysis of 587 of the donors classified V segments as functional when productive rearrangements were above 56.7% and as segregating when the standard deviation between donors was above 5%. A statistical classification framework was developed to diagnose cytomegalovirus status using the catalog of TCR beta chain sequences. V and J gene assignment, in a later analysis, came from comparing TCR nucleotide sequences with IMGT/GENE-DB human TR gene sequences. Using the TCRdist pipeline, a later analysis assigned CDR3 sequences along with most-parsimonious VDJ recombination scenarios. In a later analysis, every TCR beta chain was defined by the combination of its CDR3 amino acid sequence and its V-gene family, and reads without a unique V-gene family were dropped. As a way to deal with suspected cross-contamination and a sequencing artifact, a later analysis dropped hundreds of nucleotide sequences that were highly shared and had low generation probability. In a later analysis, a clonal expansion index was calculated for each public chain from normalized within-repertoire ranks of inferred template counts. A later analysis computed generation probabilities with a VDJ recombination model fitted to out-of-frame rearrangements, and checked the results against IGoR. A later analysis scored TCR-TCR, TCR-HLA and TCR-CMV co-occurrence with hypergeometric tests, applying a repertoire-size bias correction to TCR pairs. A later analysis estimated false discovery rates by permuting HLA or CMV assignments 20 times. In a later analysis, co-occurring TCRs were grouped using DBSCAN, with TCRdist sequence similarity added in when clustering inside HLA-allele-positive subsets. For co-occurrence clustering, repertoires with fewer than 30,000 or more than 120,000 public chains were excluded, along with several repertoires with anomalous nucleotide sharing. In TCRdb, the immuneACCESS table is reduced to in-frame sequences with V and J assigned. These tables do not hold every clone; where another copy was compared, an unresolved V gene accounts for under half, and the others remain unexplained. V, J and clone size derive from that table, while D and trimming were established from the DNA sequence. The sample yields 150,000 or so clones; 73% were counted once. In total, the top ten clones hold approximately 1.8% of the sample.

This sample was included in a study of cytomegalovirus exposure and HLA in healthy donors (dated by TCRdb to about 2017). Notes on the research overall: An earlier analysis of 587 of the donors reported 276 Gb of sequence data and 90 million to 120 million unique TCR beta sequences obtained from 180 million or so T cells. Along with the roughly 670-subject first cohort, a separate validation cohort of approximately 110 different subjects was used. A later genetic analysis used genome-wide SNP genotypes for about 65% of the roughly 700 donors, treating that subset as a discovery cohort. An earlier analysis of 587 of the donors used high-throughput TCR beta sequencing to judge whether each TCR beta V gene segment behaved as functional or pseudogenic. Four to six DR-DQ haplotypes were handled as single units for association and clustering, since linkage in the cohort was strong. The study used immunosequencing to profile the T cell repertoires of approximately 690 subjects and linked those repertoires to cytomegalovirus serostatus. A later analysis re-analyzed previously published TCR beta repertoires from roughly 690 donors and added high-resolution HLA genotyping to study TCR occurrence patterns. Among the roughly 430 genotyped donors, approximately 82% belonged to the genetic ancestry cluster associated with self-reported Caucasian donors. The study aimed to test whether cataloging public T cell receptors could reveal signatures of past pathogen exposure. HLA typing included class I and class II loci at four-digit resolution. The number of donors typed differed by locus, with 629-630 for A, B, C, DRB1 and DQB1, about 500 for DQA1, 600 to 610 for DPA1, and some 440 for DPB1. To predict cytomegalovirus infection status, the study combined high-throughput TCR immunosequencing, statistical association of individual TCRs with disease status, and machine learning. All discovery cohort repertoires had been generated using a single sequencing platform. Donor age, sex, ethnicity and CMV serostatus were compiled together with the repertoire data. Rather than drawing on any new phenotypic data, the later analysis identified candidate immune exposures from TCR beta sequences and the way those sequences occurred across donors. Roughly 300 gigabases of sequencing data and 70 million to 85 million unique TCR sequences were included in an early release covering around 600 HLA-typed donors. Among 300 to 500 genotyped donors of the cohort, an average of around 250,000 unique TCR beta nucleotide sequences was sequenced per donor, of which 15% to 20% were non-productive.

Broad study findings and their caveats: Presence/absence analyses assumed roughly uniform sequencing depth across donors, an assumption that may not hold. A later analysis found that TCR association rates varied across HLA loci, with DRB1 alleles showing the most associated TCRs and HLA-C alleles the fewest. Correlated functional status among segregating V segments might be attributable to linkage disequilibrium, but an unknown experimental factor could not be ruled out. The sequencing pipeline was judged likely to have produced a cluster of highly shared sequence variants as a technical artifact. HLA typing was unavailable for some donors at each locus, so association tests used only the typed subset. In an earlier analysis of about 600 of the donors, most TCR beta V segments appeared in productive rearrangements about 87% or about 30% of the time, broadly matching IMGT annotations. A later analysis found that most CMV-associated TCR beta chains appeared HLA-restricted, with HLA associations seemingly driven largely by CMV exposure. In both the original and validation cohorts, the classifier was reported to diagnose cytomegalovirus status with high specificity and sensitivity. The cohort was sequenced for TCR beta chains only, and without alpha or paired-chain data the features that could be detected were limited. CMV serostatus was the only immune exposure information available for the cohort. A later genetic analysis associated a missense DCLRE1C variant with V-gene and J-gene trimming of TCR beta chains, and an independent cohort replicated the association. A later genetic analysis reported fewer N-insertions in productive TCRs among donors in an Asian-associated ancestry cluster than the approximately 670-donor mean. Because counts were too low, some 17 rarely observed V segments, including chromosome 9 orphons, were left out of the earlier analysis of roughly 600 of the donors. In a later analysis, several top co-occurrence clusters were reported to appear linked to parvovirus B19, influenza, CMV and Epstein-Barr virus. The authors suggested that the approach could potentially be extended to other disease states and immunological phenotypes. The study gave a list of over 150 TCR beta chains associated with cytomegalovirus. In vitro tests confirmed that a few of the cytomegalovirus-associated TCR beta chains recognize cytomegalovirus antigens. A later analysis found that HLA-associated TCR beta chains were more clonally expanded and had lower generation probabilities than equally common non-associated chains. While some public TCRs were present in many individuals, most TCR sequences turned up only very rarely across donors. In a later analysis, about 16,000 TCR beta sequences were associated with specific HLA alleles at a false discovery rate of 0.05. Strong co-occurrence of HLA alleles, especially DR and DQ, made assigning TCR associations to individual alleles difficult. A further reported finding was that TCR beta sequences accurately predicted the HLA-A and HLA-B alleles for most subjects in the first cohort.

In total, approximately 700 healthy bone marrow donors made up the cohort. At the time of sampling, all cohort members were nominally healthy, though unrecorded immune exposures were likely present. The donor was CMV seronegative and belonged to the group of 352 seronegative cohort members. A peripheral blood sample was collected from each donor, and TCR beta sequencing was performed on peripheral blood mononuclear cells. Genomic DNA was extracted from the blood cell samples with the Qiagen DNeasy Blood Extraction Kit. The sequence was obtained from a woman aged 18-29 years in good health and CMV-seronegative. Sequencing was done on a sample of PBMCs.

The CDR3 is CASSSTGGEYNEQFF. The bases are TGTGCCAGCAGCTCCACAGGGGGCGAATACAATGAGCAGTTCTTC. The chain is assembled from TRBV6-6 and TRBJ2-1; the junction holds 9 bases that match TRBD1. The germline V gene (reference sequence) supplies CDR1 MNHNY and CDR2 SVGAGI. The CDR3 goes from the cysteine to the phenylalanine over 15 residues. Only the CDR3 DNA is retained, 45 bases long and in frame from the first base. Ends trimmed: V by 6 bases, J by 4 bases; bases unmatched to a gene: 7.